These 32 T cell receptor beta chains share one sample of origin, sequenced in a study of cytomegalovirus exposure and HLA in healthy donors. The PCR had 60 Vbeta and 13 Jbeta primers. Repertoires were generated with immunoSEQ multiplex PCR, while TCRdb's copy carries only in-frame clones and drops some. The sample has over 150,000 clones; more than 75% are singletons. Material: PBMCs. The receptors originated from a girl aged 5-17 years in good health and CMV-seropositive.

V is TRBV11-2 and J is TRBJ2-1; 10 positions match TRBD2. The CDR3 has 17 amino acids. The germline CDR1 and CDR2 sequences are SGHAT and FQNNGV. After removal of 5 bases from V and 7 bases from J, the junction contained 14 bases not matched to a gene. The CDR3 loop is CASSPIVSGGARNEQFF. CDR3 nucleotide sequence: TGTGCCAGCAGCCCTATCGTCAGCGGGGGGGCCAGGAATGAGCAGTTCTTC.

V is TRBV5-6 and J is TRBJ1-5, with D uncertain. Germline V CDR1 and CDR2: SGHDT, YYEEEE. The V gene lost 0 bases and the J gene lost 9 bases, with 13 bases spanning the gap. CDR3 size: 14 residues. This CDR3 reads CASSLGEPGMPQHF. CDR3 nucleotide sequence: TGTGCCAGCAGCTTGGGGGAGCCGGGGATGCCCCAGCATTTT.

The CDR3 reads CASSLGQGTLSLHF. The CDR3 DNA sequence: TGTGCCAGCAGCTTGGGACAGGGGACACTCTCCCTCCACTTT. The rearrangement links TRBV7-8 to TRBJ1-6; 10 bases line up with TRBD1. Germline trimming cut 3 bases from V and 14 bases from J; bases unmatched to any gene: 7. CDR1 is SGHVS and CDR2 is FQNEAQ in the germline V gene. This CDR3 spans 14 amino acids.

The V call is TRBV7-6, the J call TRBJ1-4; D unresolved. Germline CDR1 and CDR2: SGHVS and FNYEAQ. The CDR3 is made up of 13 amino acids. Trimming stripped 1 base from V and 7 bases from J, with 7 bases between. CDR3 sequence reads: CASSLGRFEKLFF. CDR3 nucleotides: TGTGCCAGCAGCTTAGGTCGGTTTGAAAAACTGTTTTTT.

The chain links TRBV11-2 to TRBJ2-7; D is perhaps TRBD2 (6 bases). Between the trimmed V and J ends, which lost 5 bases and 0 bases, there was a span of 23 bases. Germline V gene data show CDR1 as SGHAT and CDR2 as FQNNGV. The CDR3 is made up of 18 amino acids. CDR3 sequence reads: CASSPIKRRVTGSYEQYF. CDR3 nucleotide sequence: TGTGCCAGCAGCCCGATAAAACGGAGGGTTACAGGCTCCTACGAGCAGTACTTC.

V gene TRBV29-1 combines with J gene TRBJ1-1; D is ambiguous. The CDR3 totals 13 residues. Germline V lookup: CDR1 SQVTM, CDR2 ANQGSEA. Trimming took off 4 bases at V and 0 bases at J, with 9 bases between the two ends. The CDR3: CSVVRGMNTEAFF. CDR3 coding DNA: TGCAGCGTTGTCCGGGGAATGAACACTGAAGCTTTCTTT. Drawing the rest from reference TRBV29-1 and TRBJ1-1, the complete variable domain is SAVISQKPSRDICQRGTSLTIQCQVDSQVTMMFWYRQQPGQSLTLIATANQGSEATYESGFVIDKFPISRPNLTFSTLTVSNMSPEDSSIYLCSVVRGMNTEAFFGQGTRLTVV.

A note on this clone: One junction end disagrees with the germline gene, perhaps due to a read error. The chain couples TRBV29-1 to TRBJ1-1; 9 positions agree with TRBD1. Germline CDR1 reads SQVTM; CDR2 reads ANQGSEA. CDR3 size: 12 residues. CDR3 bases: TGCAGCGTCCTAGGGACAGGGTATGAAACTTTCTTT. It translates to CSVLGTGYETFF.

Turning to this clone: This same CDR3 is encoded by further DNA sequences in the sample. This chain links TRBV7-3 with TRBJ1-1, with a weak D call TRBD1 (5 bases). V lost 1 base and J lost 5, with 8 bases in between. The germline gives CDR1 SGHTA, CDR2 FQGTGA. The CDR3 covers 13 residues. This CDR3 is CASSLMGGTEAFF. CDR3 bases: TGTGCCAGCAGCTTAATGGGGGGAACTGAAGCTTTCTTT. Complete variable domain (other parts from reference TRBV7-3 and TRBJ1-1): GAGVSQTPSNKVTEKGKYVELRCDPISGHTALYWYRQSLGQGPEFLIYFQGTGAADDSGLPNDRFFAVRPEGSVSTLKIQRTERGDSAVYLCASSLMGGTEAFFGQGTRLTVV.

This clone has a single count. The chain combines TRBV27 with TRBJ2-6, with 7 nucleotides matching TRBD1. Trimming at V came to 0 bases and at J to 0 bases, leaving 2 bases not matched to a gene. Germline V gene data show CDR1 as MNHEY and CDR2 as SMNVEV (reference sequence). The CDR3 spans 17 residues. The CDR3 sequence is CASSLSGTDSGANVLTF. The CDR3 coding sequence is TGTGCCAGCAGTTTATCCGGGACAGACTCTGGGGCCAACGTCCTGACTTTC. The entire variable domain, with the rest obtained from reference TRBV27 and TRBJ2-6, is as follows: EAQVTQNPRYLITVTGKKLTVTCSQNMNHEYMSWYRQDPGLGLRQIYYSMNVEVTDKGDVPEGYKVSRKEKRNFPLILESPSPNQTSLYFCASSLSGTDSGANVLTFGAGSRLTVL.

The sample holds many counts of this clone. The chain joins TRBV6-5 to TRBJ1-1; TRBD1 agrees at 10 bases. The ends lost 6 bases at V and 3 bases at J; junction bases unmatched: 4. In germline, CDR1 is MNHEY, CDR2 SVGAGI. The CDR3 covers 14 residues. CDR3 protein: CASSLGQGDTEAFF. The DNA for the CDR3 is TGTGCCAGCAGCCTCGGACAGGGGGACACTGAAGCTTTCTTT.

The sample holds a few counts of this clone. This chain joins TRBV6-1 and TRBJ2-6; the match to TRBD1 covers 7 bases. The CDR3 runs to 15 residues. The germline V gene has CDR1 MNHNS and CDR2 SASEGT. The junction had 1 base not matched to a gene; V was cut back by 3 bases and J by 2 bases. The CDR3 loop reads CASSDQGAGANVLTF. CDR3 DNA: TGTGCCAGCAGTGATCAGGGGGCTGGGGCCAACGTCCTGACTTTC.

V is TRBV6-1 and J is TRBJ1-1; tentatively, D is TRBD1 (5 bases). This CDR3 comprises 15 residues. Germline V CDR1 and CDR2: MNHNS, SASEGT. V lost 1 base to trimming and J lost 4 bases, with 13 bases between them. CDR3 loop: CASSEGTGFGTEAFF. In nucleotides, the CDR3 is TGTGCCAGCAGTGAAGGAACAGGATTCGGCACTGAAGCTTTCTTT.

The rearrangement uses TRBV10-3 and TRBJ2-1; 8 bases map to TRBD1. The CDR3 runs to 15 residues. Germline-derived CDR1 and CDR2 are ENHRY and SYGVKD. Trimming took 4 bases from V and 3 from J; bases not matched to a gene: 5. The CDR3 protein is CAISATGVDYNEQFF. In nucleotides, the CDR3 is TGTGCCATCAGTGCGACAGGGGTCGACTACAATGAGCAGTTCTTC.

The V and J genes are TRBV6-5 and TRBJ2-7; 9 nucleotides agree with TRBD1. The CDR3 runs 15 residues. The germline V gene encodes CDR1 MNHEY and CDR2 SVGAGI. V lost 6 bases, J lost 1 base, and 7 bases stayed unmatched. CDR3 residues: CASSKAGTGSYEQYF. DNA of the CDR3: TGTGCCAGCAGCAAAGCCGGGACAGGGTCCTACGAGCAGTACTTC.

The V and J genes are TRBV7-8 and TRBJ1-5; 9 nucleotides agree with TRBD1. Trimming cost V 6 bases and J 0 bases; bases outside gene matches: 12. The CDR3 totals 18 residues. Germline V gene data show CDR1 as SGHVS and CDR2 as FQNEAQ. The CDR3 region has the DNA TGTGCCAGCAGTTCCGGACAGGGGACTTTGTTTAGCAATCAGCCCCAGCATTTT. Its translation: CASSSGQGTLFSNQPQHF. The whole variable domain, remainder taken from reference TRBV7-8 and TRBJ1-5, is GAGVSQSPRYKVAKRGQDVALRCDPISGHVSLFWYQQALGQGPEFLTYFQNEAQLDKSGLPSDRFFAERPEGSVSTLKIQRTQQEDSAVYLCASSSGQGTLFSNQPQHFGDGTRLSIL.

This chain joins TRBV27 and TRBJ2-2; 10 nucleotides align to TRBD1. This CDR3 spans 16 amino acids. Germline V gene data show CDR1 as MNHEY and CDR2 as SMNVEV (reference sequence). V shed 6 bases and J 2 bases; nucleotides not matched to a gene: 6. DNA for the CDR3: TGTGCCAGCAGCAAACCGACAGGGGGCAACACCGGGGAGCTGTTTTTT. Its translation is CASSKPTGGNTGELFF.

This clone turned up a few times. CDR3 protein: CASREGQGGETQYF. CDR3 DNA: TGTGCCAGCAGGGAGGGGCAGGGTGGTGAGACCCAGTACTTC. The V call is TRBV2, the J call TRBJ2-5, with D tentatively TRBD2 (6 bases). The CDR3 is 14 amino acids. CDR1 SNHLY and CDR2 FYNNEI come from the germline V gene. Trimming cost V 6 bases and J 5 bases, with 16 bases left between them.

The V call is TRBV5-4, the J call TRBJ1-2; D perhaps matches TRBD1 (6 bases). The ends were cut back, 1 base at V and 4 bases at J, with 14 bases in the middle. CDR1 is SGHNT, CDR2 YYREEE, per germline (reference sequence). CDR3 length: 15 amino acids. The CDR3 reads CASSLQEQGGYGYTF. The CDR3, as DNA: TGTGCCAGCAGCTTGCAAGAACAGGGCGGCTATGGCTACACCTTC.

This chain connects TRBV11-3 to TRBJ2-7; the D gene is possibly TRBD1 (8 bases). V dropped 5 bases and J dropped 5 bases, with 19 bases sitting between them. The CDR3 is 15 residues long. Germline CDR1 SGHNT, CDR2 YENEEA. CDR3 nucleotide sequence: TGTGCCAGCAGCGCAGGGGGCGGGAGACTGAACGAGCAGTACTTC. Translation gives CASSAGGGRLNEQYF.

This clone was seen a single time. CDR3 nucleotide sequence: TGTGCCAGCATGCTGGGGAGACCCACCTTGGCATGGACCCAGTACTTC. It yields the protein CASMLGRPTLAWTQYF. V and J are TRBV28 and TRBJ2-5; D may be TRBD2 (5 bases). Germline V gene sequence: CDR1 MDHEN, CDR2 SYDVKM. With 7 bases removed from V and 7 bases from J, the gap between germline ends came to 25 bases. The CDR3 loop spans 16 amino acids.

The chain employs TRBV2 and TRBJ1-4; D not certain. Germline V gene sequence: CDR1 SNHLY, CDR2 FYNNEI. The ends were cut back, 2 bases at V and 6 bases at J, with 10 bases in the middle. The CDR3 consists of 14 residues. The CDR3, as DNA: TGTGCCAGCAGTGAATCCGCGCTTCATGAAAAACTGTTTTTT. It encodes CASSESALHEKLFF.

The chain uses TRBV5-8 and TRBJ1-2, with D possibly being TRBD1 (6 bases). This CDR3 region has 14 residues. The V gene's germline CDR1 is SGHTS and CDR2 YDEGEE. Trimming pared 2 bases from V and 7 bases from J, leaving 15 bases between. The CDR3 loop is CASSFWGGATGYTF. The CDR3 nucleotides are TGTGCCAGCAGCTTTTGGGGGGGGGCTACTGGCTACACCTTC.

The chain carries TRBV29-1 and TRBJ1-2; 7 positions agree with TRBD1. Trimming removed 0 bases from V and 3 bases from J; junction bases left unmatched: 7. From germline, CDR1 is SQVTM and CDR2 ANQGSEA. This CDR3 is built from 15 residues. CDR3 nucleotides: TGCAGCGTTGAAGATATAAGAGGGGGCGACTATGGCTACACCTTC. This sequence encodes CSVEDIRGGDYGYTF.

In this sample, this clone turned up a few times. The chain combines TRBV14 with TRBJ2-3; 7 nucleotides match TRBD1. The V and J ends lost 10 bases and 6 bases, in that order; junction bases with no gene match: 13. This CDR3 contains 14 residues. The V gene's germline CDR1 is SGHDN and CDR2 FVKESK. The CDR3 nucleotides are TGTGCCACCTCGACAGGGTACCGCTCGGATACGCAGTATTTT. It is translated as CATSTGYRSDTQYF.

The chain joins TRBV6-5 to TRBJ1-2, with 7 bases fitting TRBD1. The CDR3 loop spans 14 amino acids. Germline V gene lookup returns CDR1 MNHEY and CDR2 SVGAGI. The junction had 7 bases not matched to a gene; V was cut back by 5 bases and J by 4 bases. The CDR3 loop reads CASSPTGFSYGYTF. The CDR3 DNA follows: TGTGCCAGCAGTCCGACAGGGTTTTCCTATGGCTACACCTTC.

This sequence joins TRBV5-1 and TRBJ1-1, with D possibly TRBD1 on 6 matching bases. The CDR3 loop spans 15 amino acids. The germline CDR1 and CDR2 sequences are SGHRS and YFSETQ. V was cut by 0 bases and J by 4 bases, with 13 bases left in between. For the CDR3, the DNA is TGCGCCAGCAGCTTGGTCGGGGGGCGGGCCACTGAAGCTTTCTTT. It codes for CASSLVGGRATEAFF.

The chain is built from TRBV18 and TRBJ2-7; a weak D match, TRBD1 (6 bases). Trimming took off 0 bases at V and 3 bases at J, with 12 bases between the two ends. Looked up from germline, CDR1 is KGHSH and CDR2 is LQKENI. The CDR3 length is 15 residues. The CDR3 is CASSPPRGRGYEQYF. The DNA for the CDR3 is TGTGCCAGCTCACCACCGAGGGGCAGGGGCTACGAGCAGTACTTC.

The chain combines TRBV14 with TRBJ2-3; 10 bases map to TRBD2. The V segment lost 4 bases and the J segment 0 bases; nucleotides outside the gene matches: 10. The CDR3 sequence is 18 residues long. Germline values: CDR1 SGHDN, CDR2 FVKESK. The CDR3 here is CASSRDKGLARSTDTQYF. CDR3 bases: TGTGCCAGCAGCCGAGATAAGGGACTAGCGAGGAGCACAGATACGCAGTATTTT. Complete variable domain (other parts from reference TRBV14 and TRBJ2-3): EAGVTQFPSHSVIEKGQTVTLRCDPISGHDNLYWYRRVMGKEIKFLLHFVKESKQDESGMPNNRFLAERTGGTYSTLKVQPAELEDSGVYFCASSRDKGLARSTDTQYFGPGTRLTVL.

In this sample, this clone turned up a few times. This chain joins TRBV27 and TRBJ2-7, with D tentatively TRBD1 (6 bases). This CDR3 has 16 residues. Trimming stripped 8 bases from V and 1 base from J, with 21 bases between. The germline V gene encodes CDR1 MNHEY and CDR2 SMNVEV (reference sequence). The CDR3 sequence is CASRFDQQGQSYEQYF. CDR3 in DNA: TGTGCCAGCCGCTTTGACCAACAGGGCCAATCCTACGAGCAGTACTTC.

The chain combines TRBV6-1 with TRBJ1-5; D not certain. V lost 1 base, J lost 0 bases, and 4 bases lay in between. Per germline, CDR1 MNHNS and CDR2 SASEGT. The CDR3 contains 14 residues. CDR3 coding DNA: TGTGCCAGCAGTGAAGTTAATAGCAATCAGCCCCAGCATTTT. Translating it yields CASSEVNSNQPQHF.

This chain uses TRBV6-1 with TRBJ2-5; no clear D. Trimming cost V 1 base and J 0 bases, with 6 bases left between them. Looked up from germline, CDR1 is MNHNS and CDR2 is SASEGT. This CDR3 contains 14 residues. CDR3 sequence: CASSEGAYQETQYF. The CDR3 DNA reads TGTGCCAGCAGTGAAGGAGCGTACCAAGAGACCCAGTACTTC.

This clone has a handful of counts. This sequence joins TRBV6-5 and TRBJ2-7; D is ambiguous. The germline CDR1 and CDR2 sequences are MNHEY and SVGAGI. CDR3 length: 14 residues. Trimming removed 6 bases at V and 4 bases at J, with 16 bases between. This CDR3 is CASRTSRRGYEQYF. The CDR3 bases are TGTGCCAGCAGAACTTCACGCCGAGGATACGAGCAGTACTTC.